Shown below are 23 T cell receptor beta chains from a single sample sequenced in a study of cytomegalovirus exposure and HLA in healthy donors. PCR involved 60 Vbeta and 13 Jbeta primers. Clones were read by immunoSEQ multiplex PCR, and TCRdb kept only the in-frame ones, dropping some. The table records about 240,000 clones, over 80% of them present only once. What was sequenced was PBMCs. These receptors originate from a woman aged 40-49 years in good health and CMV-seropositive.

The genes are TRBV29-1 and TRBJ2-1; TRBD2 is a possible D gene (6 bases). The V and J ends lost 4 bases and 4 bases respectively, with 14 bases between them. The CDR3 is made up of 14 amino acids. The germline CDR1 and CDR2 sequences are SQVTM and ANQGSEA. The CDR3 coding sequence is TGCAGCGTTGTCCTTGCGGGGAGATACAATGAGCAGTTCTTC. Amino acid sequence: CSVVLAGRYNEQFF.

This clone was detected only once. DNA of the CDR3: TGTGCCAGCAGCGCGGCAGTCTCCTACAATGAGCAGTTCTTC. Translation: CASSAAVSYNEQFF. This chain uses TRBV11-3 with TRBJ2-1; D is unresolved. Trimming took 5 bases from V and 0 from J, leaving 8 bases between them. The V gene's germline CDR1 is SGHNT and CDR2 YENEEA. The CDR3 runs to 14 residues. The full variable domain, rest sourced from reference TRBV11-3 and TRBJ2-1, is EAGVVQSPRYKIIEKKQPVAFWCNPISGHNTLYWYLQNLGQGPELLIRYENEEAVDDSQLPKDRFSAERLKGVDSTLKIQPAELGDSAVYLCASSAAVSYNEQFFGPGTRLTVL.

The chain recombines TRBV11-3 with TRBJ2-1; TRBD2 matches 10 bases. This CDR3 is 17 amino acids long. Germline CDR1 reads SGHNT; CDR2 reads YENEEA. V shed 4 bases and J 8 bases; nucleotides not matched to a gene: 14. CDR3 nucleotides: TGTGCCAGCAGCTCCACCTATAGCGGGAGGCAGGGCCATGAGCAGTTCTTC. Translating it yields CASSSTYSGRQGHEQFF. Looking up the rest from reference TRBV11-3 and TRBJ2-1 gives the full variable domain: EAGVVQSPRYKIIEKKQPVAFWCNPISGHNTLYWYLQNLGQGPELLIRYENEEAVDDSQLPKDRFSAERLKGVDSTLKIQPAELGDSAVYLCASSSTYSGRQGHEQFFGPGTRLTVL.

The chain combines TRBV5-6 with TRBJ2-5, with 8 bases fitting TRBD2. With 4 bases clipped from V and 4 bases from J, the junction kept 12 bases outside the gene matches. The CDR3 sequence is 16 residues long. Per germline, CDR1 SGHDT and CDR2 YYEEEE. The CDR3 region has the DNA TGTGCCAGCAGCCCCCTTTCGGGAGGGGTGGGAGAGACCCAGTACTTC. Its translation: CASSPLSGGVGETQYF.

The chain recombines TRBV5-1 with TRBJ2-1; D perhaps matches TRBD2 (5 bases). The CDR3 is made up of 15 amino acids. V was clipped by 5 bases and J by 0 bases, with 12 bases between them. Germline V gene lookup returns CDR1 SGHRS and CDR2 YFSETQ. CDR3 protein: CASSTSGSSYNEQFF. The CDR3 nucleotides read TGCGCCAGCAGTACATCGGGGAGCTCCTACAATGAGCAGTTCTTC.

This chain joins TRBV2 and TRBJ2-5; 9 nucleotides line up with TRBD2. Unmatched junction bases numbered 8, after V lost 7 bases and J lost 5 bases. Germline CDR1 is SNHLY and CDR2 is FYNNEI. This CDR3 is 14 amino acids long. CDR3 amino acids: CASTEGTSRETQYF. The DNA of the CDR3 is TGTGCCAGCACCGAGGGGACTAGCAGGGAGACCCAGTACTTC. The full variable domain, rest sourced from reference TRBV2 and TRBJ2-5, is EPEVTQTPSHQVTQMGQEVILRCVPISNHLYFYWYRQILGQKVEFLVSFYNNEISEKSEIFDDQFSVERPDGSNFTLKIRSTKLEDSAMYFCASTEGTSRETQYFGPGTRLLVL.

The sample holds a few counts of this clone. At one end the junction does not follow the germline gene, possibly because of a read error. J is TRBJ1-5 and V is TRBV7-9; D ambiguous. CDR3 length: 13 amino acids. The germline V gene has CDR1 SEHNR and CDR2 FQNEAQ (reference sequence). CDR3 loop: CSSSLNAAQPQHF. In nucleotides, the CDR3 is TGTTCCAGCAGCTTAAACGCGGCTCAGCCCCAGCATTTT.

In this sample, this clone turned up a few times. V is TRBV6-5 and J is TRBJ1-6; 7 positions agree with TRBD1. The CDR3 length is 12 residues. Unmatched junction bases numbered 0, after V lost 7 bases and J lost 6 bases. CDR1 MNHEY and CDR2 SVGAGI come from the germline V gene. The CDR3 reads CASNRGNSPLHF. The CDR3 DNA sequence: TGTGCCAGCAACAGGGGTAATTCACCCCTCCACTTT.

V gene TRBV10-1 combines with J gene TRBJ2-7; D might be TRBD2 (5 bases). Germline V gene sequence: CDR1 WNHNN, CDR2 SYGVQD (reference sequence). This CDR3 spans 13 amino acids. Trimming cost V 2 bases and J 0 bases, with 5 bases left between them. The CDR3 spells CASSEEGSYEQYF. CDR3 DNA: TGCGCCAGCAGTGAGGAGGGCTCCTACGAGCAGTACTTC.

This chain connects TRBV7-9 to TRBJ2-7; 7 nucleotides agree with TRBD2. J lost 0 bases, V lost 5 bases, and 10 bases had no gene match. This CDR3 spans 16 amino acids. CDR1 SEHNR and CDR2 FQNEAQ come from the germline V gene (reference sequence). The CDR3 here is CASSPLSGGFSYEQYF. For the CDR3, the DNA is TGTGCCAGCAGCCCCTTATCGGGGGGTTTCTCCTACGAGCAGTACTTC.

The CDR3: CASRVGQDEAFF. The DNA of the CDR3 is TGTGCCAGCAGAGTTGGACAGGATGAAGCTTTCTTT. This chain connects TRBV25-1 to TRBJ1-1, with 7 bases fitting TRBD1. CDR3 length: 12 residues. Germline V lookup: CDR1 MGHDK, CDR2 SYGVNS. J was trimmed by 7 bases and V by 6 bases; bases with no gene match: 5.

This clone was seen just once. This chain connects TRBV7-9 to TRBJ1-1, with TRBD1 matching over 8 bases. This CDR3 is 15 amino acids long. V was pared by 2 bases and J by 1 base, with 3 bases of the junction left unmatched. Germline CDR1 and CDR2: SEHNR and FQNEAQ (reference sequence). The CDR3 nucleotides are TGTGCCAGCAGCTTACAGGGGGCGAAGAACACTGAAGCTTTCTTT. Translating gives CASSLQGAKNTEAFF.

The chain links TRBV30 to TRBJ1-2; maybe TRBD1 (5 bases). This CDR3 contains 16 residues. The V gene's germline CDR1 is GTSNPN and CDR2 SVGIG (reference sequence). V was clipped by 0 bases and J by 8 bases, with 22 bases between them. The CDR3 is CAWSVHSGLRRDGYTF. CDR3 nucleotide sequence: TGTGCCTGGAGTGTACATTCGGGACTGCGCCGGGACGGCTACACCTTC.

CDR3 residues: CAISEAGSHGYTF. As DNA, the CDR3 is TGTGCCATCAGTGAGGCGGGTTCGCATGGCTACACCTTC. This sequence joins TRBV10-3 and TRBJ1-2, with no clear D. CDR1 is ENHRY, CDR2 SYGVKD, per germline. This CDR3 spans 13 amino acids. V was clipped by 2 bases and J by 6 bases, with 10 bases between them.

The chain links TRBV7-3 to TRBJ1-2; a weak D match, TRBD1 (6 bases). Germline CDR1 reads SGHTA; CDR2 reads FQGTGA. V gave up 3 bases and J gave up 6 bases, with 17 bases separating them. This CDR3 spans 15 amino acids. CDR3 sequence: CASSLGSTGKDGYTF. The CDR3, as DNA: TGTGCCAGCAGCTTGGGATCTACAGGGAAGGATGGCTACACCTTC. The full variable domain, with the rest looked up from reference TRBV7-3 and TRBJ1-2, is GAGVSQTPSNKVTEKGKYVELRCDPISGHTALYWYRQSLGQGPEFLIYFQGTGAADDSGLPNDRFFAVRPEGSVSTLKIQRTERGDSAVYLCASSLGSTGKDGYTFGSGTRLTVV.

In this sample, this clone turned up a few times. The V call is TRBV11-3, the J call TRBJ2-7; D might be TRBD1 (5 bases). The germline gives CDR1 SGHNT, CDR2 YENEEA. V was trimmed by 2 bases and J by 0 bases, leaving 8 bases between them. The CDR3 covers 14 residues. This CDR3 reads CASSLLTGSYEQYF. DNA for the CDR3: TGTGCCAGCAGCTTATTAACAGGCTCCTACGAGCAGTACTTC.

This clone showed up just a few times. In nucleotides, the CDR3 is TGTGCCAGCAGCCTACTATCTAGCGGGGGATTAAGCACAGATACGCAGTATTTT. Its protein product is CASSLLSSGGLSTDTQYF. The chain has TRBV5-6 and TRBJ2-3; 10 bases are shared with TRBD2. This CDR3 has 18 amino acids. V lost 4 bases, J lost 0 bases, and 11 bases stayed unmatched. Germline V gene lookup returns CDR1 SGHDT and CDR2 YYEEEE.

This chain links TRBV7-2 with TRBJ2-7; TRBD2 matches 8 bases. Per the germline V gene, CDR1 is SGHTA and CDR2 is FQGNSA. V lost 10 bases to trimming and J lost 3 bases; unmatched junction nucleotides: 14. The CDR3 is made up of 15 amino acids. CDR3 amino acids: CATSPKAGDYYEQYF. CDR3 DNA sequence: TGTGCCACTTCGCCTAAAGCGGGGGACTACTACGAGCAGTACTTC.

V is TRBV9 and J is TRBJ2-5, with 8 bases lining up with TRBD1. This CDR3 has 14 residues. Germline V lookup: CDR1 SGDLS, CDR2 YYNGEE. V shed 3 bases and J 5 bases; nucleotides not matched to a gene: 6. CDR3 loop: CASSAGQGQETQYF. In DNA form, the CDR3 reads TGTGCCAGCAGCGCCGGACAGGGTCAGGAGACCCAGTACTTC.

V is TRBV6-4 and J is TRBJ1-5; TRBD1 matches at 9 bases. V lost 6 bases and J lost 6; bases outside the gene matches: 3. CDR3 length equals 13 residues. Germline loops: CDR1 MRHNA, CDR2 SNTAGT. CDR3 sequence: CASSSTGGQPQHF. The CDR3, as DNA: TGTGCCAGCAGCTCGACAGGGGGTCAGCCCCAGCATTTT.

The CDR3: CASSRIRGGNEQFF. DNA for the CDR3: TGTGCCAGCAGCAGAATCCGCGGGGGGAATGAGCAGTTCTTC. J is TRBJ2-1 and V is TRBV11-2, with 8 bases identical to TRBD2. The CDR3 is 14 residues long. The V segment lost 5 bases and the J segment 7 bases; nucleotides outside the gene matches: 7. Germline V gives CDR1 SGHAT, CDR2 FQNNGV.

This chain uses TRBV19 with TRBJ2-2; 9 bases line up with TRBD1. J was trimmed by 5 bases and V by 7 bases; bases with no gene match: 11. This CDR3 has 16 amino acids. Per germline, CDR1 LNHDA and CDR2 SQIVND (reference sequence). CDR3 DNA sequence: TGTGCCAGTACCGGGACAGGGCGTAGTTATACCGGGGAGCTGTTTTTT. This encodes CASTGTGRSYTGELFF.

The CDR3 bases are TGTGCCAGCAGTTACCAGACCGGGACAGGGGGCTACGAGCAGTACTTC. As protein: CASSYQTGTGGYEQYF. The gene calls are TRBV6-6 and TRBJ2-7; 11 nucleotides line up with TRBD1. Germline lookup yields CDR1 MNHNY and CDR2 SVGAGI (reference sequence). The CDR3 is 16 residues long. V lost 2 bases and J lost 3; bases outside the gene matches: 6.